The source of this T cell receptor (beta chain) is a study of shared clonotypes between healthy human individuals. Repertoires were generated with immunoSEQ multiplex PCR, while TCRdb's copy carries only in-frame clones and drops some. The top ten hold 0.36% of the sample, which has more than 1.2 million clones, approximately 98.5% seen once. V gave up 4 bases and J gave up 4 bases; unmatched junction bases: 5. This CDR3 region has 15 residues. Germline lookup yields CDR1 SNHLY and CDR2 FYNNEI. This clone was picked up one time. Distinct nucleotide sequences in the sample also encode this CDR3. The sequence was obtained from a man aged 25 to 45 in good health. The specimen was naive CD4+ T cells sorted from blood. Subset: CD45RA+ positively selected. The chain combines TRBV2 with TRBJ2-7; 12 bases agree with TRBD2. In DNA, the CDR3 is TGTGCCAGCAGTGTCCTAGCGGGAGGGCCATACGAGCAGTACTTC. Translation gives CASSVLAGGPYEQYF.